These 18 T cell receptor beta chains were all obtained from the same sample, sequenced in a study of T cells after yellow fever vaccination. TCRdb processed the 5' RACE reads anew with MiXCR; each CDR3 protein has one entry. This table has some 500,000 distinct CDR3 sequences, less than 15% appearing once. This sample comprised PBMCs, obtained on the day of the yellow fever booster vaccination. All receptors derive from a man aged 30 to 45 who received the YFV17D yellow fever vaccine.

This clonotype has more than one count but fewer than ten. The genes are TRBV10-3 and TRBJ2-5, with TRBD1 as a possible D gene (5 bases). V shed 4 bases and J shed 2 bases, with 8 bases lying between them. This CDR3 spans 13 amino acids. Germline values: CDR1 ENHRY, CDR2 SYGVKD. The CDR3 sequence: CAISAGQQETQYF. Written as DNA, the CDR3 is TGTGCCATCAGTGCAGGGCAGCAAGAGACCCAGTACTTC.

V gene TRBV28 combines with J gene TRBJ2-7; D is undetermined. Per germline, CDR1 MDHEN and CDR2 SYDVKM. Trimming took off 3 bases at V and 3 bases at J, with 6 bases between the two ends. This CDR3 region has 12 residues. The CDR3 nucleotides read TGTGCCAGCAGTTTCTCCATCTACGAGCAGTACTTC. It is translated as CASSFSIYEQYF. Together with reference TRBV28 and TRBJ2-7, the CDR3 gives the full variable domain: DVKVTQSSRYLVKRTGEKVFLECVQDMDHENMFWYRQDPGLGLRLIYFSYDVKMKEKGDIPEGYSVSREKKERFSLILESASTNQTSMYLCASSFSIYEQYFGPGTRLTVT.

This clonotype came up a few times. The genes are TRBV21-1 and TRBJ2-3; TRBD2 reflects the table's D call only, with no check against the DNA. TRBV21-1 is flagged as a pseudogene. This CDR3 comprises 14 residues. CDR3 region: CASSKVDCTDTQYF. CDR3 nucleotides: TGTGCCAGCAGCAAAGTGGACTGCACAGATACGCAGTATTTT.

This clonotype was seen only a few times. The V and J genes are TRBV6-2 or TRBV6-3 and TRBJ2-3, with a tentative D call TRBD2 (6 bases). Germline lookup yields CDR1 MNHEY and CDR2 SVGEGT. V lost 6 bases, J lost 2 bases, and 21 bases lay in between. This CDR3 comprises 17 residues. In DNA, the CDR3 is TGTGCCAGCAGCCCGGGGGTCACCTTCCCTTACACAGATACGCAGTATTTT. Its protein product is CASSPGVTFPYTDTQYF.

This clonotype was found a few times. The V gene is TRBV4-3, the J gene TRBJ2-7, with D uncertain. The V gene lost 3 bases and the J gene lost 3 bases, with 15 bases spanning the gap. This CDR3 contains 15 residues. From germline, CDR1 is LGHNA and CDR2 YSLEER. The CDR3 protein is CASSQRLDRDYEQYF. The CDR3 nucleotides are TGCGCCAGCAGCCAGAGGCTCGATAGGGACTACGAGCAGTACTTC.

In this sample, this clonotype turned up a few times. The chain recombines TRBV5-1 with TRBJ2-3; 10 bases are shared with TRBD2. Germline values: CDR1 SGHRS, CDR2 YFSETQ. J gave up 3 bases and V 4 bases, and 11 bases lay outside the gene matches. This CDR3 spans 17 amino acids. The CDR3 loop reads CASSPPRAGGVTDTQYF. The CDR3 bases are TGCGCCAGCAGCCCACCTCGAGCGGGAGGGGTAACAGATACGCAGTATTTT. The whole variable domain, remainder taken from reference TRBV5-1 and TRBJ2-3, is KAGVTQTPRYLIKTRGQQVTLSCSPISGHRSVSWYQQTPGQGLQFLFEYFSETQRNKGNFPGRFSGRQFSNSRSEMNVSTLELGDSALYLCASSPPRAGGVTDTQYFGPGTRLTVL.

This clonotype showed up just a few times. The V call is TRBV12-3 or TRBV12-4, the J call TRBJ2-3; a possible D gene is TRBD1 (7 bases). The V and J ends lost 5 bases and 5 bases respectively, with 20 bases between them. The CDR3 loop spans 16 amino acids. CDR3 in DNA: TGTGCCAGCAGTGACCCCTTAGGGGGCGGGGAAGATACGCAGTATTTT. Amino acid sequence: CASSDPLGGGEDTQYF.

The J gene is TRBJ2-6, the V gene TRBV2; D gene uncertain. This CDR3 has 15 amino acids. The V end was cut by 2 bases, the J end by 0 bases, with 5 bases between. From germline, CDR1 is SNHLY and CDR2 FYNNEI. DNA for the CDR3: TGTGCCAGCAGTGAAACAGTCTCTGGGGCCAACGTCCTGACTTTC. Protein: CASSETVSGANVLTF.

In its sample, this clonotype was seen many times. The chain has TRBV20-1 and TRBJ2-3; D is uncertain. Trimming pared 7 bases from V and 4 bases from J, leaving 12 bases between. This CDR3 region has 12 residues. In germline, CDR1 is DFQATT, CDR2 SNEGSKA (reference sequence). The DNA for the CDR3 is TGCAGTGGCCGGTTGGCCGCAGATACGCAGTATTTT. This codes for CSGRLAADTQYF.

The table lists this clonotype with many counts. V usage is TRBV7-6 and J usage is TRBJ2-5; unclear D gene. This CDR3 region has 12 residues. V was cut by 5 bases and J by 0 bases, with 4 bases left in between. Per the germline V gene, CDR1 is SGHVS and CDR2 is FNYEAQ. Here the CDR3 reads CASSAYQETQYF. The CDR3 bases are TGTGCCAGCAGCGCGTACCAAGAGACCCAGTACTTC.

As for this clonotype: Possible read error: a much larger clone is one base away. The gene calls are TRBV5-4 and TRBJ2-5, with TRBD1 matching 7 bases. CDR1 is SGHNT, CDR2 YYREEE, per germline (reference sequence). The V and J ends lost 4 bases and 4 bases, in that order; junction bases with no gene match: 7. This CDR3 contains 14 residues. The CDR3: CASSRRQGTETQYF. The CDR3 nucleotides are TGTGCCAGCAGCAGGAGACAGGGAACAGAGACCCAGTACTTC. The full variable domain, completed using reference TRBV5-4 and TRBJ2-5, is ETGVTQSPTHLIKTRGQQVTLRCSSQSGHNTVSWYQQALGQGPQFIFQYYREEENGRGNFPPRFSGLQFPNYSSELNVNALELDDSALYLCASSRRQGTETQYFGPGTRLLVL.

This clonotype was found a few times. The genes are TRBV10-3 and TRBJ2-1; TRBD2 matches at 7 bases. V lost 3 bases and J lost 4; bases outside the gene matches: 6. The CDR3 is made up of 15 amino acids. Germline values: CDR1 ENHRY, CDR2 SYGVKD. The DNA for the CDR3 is TGTGCCATCAGTGATCCGAGGACTAGATACAATGAGCAGTTCTTC. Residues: CAISDPRTRYNEQFF.

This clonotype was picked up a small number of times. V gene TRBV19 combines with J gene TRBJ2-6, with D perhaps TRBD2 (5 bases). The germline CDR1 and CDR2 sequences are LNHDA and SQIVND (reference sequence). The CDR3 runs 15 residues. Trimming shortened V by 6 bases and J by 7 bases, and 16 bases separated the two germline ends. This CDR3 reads CASSLGNRLANVLTF. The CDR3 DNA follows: TGTGCCAGTAGCCTCGGGAATCGGTTAGCCAACGTCCTGACTTTC.

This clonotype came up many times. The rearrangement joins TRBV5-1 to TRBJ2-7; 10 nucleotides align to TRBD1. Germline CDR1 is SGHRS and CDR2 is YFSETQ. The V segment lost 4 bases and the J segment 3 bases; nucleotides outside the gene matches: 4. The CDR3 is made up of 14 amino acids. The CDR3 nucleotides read TGCGCCAGCAGCAAAGGACAGGGGGGCTACGAGCAGTACTTC. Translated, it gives CASSKGQGGYEQYF.

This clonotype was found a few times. CDR3 coding DNA: TGTGCCAGCAGCCCGGACAGGGTAGCCAAAAACATTCAGTACTTC. The encoded protein is CASSPDRVAKNIQYF. The genes are TRBV6-2 or TRBV6-3 and TRBJ2-4; 8 bases agree with TRBD1. CDR3 length: 15 amino acids. CDR1 is MNHEY, CDR2 SVGEGT, per germline. Unmatched junction bases numbered 4, after V lost 6 bases and J lost 0 bases.

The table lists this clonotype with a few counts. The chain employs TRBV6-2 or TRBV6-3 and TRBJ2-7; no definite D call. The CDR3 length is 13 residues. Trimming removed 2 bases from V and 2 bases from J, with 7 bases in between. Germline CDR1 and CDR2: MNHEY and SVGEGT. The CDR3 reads CASSYAEPYEQYF. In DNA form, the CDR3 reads TGTGCCAGCAGTTACGCGGAGCCCTACGAGCAGTACTTC.

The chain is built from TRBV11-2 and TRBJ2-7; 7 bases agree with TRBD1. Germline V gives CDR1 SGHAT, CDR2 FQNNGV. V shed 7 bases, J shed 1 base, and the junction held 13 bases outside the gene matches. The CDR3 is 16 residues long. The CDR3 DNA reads TGTGCCAGCACCAAGGGGGCAGGGGCCGTATCCTACGAGCAGTACTTC. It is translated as CASTKGAGAVSYEQYF.

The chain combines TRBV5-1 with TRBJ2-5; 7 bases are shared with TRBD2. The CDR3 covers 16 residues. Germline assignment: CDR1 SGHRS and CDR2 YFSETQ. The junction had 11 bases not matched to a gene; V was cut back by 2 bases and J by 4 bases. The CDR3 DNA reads TGCGCCAGCAGCTTCGCTAATTCGGGGGGAGGAGAGACCCAGTACTTC. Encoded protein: CASSFANSGGGETQYF. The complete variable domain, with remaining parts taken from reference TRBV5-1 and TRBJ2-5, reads KAGVTQTPRYLIKTRGQQVTLSCSPISGHRSVSWYQQTPGQGLQFLFEYFSETQRNKGNFPGRFSGRQFSNSRSEMNVSTLELGDSALYLCASSFANSGGGETQYFGPGTRLLVL.